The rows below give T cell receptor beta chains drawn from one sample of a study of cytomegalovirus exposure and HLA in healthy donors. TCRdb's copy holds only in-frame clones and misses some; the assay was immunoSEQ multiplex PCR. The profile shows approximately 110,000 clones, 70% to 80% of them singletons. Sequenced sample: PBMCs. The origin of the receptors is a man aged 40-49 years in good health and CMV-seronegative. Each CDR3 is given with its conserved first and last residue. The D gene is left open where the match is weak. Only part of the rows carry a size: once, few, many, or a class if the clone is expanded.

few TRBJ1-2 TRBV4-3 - TGCGCCAGCAGCCAAGATCTCGGGGAGAGAGGCTACACCTTC CASSQDLGERGYTF
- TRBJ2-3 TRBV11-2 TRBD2 TGTGCCAGCAGCTTCTTAGCGGGGACTAGCACAGATACGCAGTATTTT CASSFLAGTSTDTQYF
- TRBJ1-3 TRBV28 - TGTGCCAGCAGTTTACCGCAGTCGGGAAACACCATATATTTT CASSLPQSGNTIYF
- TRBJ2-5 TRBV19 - TGTGCCAGTAGTATCATCAGGGCGGAGACCCAGTACTTC CASSIIRAETQYF
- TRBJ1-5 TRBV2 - TGTGCCAGCAGTCGTAGACAGTCCGGCAATCAGCCCCAGCATTTT CASSRRQSGNQPQHF
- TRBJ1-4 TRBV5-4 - TGTGCCAGCAGCTTGGGAGCGAATGAAAAACTGTTTTTT CASSLGANEKLFF
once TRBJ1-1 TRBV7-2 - TGTGCCAGCAGCTTAGTGATGGGCACGAACACTGAAGCTTTCTTT CASSLVMGTNTEAFF
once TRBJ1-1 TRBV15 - TGTGCCACCAGCAGAGCCCCTAACACTGAAGCTTTCTTT CATSRAPNTEAFF
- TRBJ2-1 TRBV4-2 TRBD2 TGTGCCAGCAGCCGTGCCGGGACTAGCTCCTACAATGAGCAGTTCTTC CASSRAGTSSYNEQFF
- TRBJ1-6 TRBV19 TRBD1 TGTGCCAGCGCCGGGACAGGGGATTCACCCCTCCACTTT CASAGTGDSPLHF
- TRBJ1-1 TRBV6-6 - TGTGCCAGCAGCCGTCAGGATTCTTCCACTGAAGCTTTCTTT CASSRQDSSTEAFF
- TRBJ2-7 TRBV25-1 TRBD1 TGTGCCAGCAGTGGCCTGACCGGGACAGGGAGAGACGAGCAGTACTTC CASSGLTGTGRDEQYF
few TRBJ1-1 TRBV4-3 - TGCGCCAGCAGCCAAACTACGGCAGCGGGACATCCTGAAGCTTTCTTT CASSQTTAAGHPEAFF
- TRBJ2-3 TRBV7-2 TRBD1 TGTGCCAGCAGCTCCCCCCGGACAGGGCGAACAGATACGCAGTATTTT CASSSPRTGRTDTQYF
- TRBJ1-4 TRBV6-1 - TGTGCCAGCAGTGATTCCGACGCAGGGAAATCTAATGAAAAACTGTTTTTT CASSDSDAGKSNEKLFF
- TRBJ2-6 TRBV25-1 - TGTGCCAGCAGTGAAGGAGGGCTTGGGGCCAACGTCCTGACTTTC CASSEGGLGANVLTF
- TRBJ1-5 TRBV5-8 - TGTGCCAGCAGCTTGTTCGGGTATAGCAATCAGCCCCAGCATTTT CASSLFGYSNQPQHF
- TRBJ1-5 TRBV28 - TGTGCCAGCGGTGCGGGAGGGAGCAATCAGCCCCAGCATTTT CASGAGGSNQPQHF
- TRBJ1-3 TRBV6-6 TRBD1 TGTCTCTGTTCCTTGACAGGGGTATATGCTGGAAACACCATATATTTT CLCSLTGVYAGNTIYF
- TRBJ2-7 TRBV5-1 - TGCGCCAGCAGCCCGGGGAACGAGCAGTACTTC CASSPGNEQYF
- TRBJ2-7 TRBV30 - TGTGCCTGGAGTGTTTCGGTCCACGAGCAGTACTTC CAWSVSVHEQYF
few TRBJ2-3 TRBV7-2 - TGTGCCAGCAGAACAGCTTCGGGGTTCATAGATACGCAGTATTTT CASRTASGFIDTQYF
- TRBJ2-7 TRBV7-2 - TGTGCCAGCAGCTTATCCAGAAACTACGAGCAGTACTTC CASSLSRNYEQYF
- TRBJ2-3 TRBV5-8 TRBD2 TGTGCCAGCAGCCGGGGGTGGCGGGGGTCCACAGATACGCAGTATTTT CASSRGWRGSTDTQYF
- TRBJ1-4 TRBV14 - TGTGCCAGCAGCCAAGGAGGGTTGGGAGGAGAAAAACTGTTTTTT CASSQGGLGGEKLFF
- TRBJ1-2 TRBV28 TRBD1 TGTGCCAGCAGTTTAACCGGGACAGGGAATGGCTACACCTTC CASSLTGTGNGYTF
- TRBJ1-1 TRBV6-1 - TGTGCCAGTTTACAGTTGAACACTGAAGCTTTCTTT CASLQLNTEAFF
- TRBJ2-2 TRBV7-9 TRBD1 TGTGCCAGAATGAACGGACAGGTCGGGGAGCTGTTTTTT CARMNGQVGELFF
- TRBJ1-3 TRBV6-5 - TGTGCCAGCAGTTACTCTCGGGACACCATATATTTT CASSYSRDTIYF
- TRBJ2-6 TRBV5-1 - TGCGCCAGCAGCGAGACTGGACTCTCAAGCTCTGGGGCCAACGTCCTGACTTTC CASSETGLSSSGANVLTF
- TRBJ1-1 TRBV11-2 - TGTGCCAGCAGCTTAGTTGGGGAGGACACTGAAGCTTTCTTT CASSLVGEDTEAFF
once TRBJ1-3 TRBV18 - TGTGCCAGCTCACCACCCTCAGAGCGTGAAGGATTCGGGAACACCATATATTTT CASSPPSEREGFGNTIYF
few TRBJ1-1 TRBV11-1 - TGTGCCAGCGGGGAGGGAACGGTGTTATTCGCTGAAGCTTTCTTT CASGEGTVLFAEAFF
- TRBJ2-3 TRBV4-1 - TGCGCCAGCAGATCGCTACTAGTGGCAGATACGCAGTATTTT CASRSLLVADTQYF
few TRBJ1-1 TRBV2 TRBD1 TGTGCCAGCAGGGGGGACAGAAACACTGAAGCTTTCTTT CASRGDRNTEAFF
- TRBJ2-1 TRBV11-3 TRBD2 TGTGCCAGCAGCTTAGGGGGACTAGCGGGGAGTGAGCAGTTCTTC CASSLGGLAGSEQFF
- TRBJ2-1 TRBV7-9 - TGTGCCAGCCTTCAGGCCCCCAGCAATGAGCAGTTCTTC CASLQAPSNEQFF
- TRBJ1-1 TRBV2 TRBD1 TGTGCCAGCGGGGCGACCCGGGACAGGGGTGCTTTCTTT CASGATRDRGAFF
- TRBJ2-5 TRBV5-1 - TGCGCCAGCAGCTCGGACCCCCGGGATGAGACCCAGTACTTC CASSSDPRDETQYF
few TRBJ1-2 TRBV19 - TGTGCCAGTAGTCCGGAGGACTATGGCTACACCTTC CASSPEDYGYTF
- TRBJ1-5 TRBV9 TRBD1 TGTGCCAGCAGCCCCGACAGGGTGTTTCAGCCCCAGCATTTT CASSPDRVFQPQHF
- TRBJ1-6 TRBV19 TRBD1 TGTGCCAGTACCTGGGACAGGGACGATTCACCCCTCCACTTT CASTWDRDDSPLHF
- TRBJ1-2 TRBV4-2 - TGTGCCAGCAGCCAAGCAGTTCAACAGGGCGGTGGCTACACCTTC CASSQAVQQGGGYTF
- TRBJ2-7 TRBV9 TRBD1 TGTGCCAGCAGCGTCTCCGGGACAGGGGCCTACGAGCAGTACTTC CASSVSGTGAYEQYF
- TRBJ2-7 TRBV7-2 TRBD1 TGTGCCAGCAGCTCCCCGGGACAGGGTGGGTACGAGCAGTACTTC CASSSPGQGGYEQYF
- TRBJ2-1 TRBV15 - TGTGCCACCAGCAGAGACTTACCGACAGGTTACAATGAGCAGTTCTTC CATSRDLPTGYNEQFF
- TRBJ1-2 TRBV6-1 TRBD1 TGTGCCAGCAGCCTCGGACAGGGGACCTATGGCTACACCTTC CASSLGQGTYGYTF
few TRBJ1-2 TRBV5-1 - TGCGCCAGCAGCTTGGACGGAGGTATCGGCTACACCTTC CASSLDGGIGYTF
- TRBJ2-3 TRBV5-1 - TGCGCCAGCAGCTTTATCCCCCAGGGGAGTGTATCAGATACGCAGTATTTT CASSFIPQGSVSDTQYF
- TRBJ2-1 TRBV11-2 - TGTGCCAGCACCTTTAGGGGTTCCTACAATGAGCAGTTCTTC CASTFRGSYNEQFF
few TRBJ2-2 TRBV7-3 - TGTGCCAGCAGCTTAAGGGGCTTGGACACCGGGGAGCTGTTTTTT CASSLRGLDTGELFF
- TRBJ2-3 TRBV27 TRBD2 TGTGCCAGCAGCTCTCCGGGACTAGCGGGGGTAGATACGCAGTATTTT CASSSPGLAGVDTQYF
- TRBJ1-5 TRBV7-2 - TGTGCCAGCAGCTTAGCAGGGGTTAATCAGCCCCAGCATTTT CASSLAGVNQPQHF
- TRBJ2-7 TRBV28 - TGTGCCAGCAGTGTACAGCCCTCCTACGAGCAGTACTTC CASSVQPSYEQYF
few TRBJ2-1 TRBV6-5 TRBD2 TGTGCCAGCAGTTACGCTAGCGGGGCCTACAATGAGCAGTTCTTC CASSYASGAYNEQFF